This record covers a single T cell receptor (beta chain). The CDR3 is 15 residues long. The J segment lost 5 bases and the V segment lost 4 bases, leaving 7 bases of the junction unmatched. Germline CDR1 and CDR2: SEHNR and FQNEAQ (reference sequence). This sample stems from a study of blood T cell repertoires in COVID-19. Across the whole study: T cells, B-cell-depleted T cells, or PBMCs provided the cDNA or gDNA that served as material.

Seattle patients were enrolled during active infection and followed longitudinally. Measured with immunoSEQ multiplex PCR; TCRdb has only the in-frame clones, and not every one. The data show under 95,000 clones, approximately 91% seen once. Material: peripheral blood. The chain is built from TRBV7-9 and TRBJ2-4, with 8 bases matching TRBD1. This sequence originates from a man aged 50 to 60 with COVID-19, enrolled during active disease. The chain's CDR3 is CASSSPDRAQNIQYF. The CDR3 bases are TGTGCCAGCAGCTCGCCGGACAGGGCTCAAAACATTCAGTACTTC.